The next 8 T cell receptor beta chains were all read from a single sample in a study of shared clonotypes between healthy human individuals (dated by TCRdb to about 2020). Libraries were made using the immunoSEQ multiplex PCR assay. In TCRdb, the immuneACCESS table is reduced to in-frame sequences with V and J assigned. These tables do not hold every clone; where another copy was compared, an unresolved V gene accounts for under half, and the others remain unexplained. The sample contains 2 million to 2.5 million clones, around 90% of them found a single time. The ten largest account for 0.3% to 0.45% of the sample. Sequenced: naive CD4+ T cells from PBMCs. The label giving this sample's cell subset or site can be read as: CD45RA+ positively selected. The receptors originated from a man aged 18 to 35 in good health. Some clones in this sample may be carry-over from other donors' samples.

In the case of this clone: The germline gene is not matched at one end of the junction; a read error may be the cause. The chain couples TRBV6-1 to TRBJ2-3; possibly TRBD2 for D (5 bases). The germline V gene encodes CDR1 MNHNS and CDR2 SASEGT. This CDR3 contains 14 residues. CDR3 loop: CASTGRTSTDTQCF. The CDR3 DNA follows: TGTGCCAGCACCGGACGGACTTCCACAGATACGCAGTGTTTT.

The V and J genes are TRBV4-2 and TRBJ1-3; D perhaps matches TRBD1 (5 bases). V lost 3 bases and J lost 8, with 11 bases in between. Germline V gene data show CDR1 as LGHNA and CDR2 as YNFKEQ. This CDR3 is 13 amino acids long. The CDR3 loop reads CASSQGRRDTIYF. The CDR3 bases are TGTGCCAGCAGCCAGGGGCGGAGGGACACCATATATTTT.

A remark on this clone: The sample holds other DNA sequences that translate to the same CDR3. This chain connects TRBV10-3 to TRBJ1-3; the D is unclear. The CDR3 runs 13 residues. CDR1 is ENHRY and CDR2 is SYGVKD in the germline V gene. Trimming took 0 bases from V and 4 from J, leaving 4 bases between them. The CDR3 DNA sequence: TGTGCCATCAGTGAGTCCCCGGGAAACACCATATATTTT. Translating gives CAISESPGNTIYF.

CDR3 in amino acids: CASSPSGQGPLYSNQPQHF. DNA of the CDR3: TGTGCCAGCAGTCCGTCTGGACAGGGACCACTGTATAGCAATCAGCCCCAGCATTTT. The chain joins TRBV28 to TRBJ1-5, with 8 nucleotides matching TRBD1. Germline CDR1 reads MDHEN; CDR2 reads SYDVKM. With 5 bases clipped from V and 0 bases from J, the junction kept 15 bases outside the gene matches. The CDR3 is made up of 19 amino acids. Filled out from reference TRBV28 and TRBJ1-5, the complete variable domain reads DVKVTQSSRYLVKRTGEKVFLECVQDMDHENMFWYRQDPGLGLRLIYFSYDVKMKEKGDIPEGYSVSREKKERFSLILESASTNQTSMYLCASSPSGQGPLYSNQPQHFGDGTRLSIL.

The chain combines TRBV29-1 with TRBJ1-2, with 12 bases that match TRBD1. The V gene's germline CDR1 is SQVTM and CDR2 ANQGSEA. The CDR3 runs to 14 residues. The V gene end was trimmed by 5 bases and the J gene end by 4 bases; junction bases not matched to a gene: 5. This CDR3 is CSVPTGQGAYGYTF. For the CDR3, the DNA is TGCAGCGTTCCCACGGGACAGGGGGCCTATGGCTACACCTTC.

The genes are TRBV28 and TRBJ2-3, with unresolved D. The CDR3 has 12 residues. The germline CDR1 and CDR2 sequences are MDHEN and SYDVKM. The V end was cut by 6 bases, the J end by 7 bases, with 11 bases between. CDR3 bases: TGTGCCAGCAGATCCGGTAGGAATACGCAGTATTTT. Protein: CASRSGRNTQYF.

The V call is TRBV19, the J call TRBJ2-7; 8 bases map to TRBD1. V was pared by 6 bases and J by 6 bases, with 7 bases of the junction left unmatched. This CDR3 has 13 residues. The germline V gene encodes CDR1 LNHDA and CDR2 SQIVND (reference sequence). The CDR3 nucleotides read TGTGCCAGTAGACCCTGGACAGGGAGCGAGCAGTACTTC. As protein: CASRPWTGSEQYF.

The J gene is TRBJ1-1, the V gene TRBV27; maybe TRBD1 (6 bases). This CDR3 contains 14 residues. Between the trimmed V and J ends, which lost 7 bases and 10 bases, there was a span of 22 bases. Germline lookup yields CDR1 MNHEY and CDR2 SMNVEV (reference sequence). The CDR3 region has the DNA TGTGCCAGCACTACGCACGCTAGGGGGGGCGCAGCTTTCTTT. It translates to CASTTHARGGAAFF.